This passage covers 5 T cell receptor beta chains from one sample sequenced in a study of a mutant IDH1 vaccine in newly diagnosed glioma. Antigen specificity for these receptors is unknown. Indicated time point: week 47, end of study. The content of each vaccine dose was 300 ug of mutant IDH1 20-mer peptide, and topical imiquimod accompanied it. Generated by immunoSEQ multiplex PCR, the TCRdb table keeps only in-frame clones and is missing some. The sample shows tens of thousands of clones, almost 65% of them seen only once. Sequences were derived from peripheral blood mononuclear cells (PBMCs), sampled from a glioma patient whose treatment included an IDH1 peptide vaccine. The receptors come from a man in his forties with glioma. Some clones in this sample may be carry-over from other donors' samples.

The CDR3 is CASSPPGYGAQYF. The CDR3 nucleotides read TGTGCCAGCTCACCACCGGGGTACGGGGCCCAGTACTTC. V usage is TRBV18 and J usage is TRBJ2-5, with D perhaps TRBD2 (5 bases). The germline V gene encodes CDR1 KGHSH and CDR2 LQKENI. The CDR3 contains 13 residues. Trimming removed 0 bases at V and 9 bases at J, with 11 bases between.

J is TRBJ2-2 and V is TRBV5-4; D is ambiguous. The CDR3 runs 14 residues. Germline V CDR1 and CDR2: SGHNT, YYREEE (reference sequence). The V gene lost 0 bases and the J gene lost 1 base, with 4 bases spanning the gap. The CDR3 DNA reads TGTGCCAGCAGCTTGGCAGTGAACACCGGGGAGCTGTTTTTT. It encodes CASSLAVNTGELFF.

The chain recombines TRBV4-2 with TRBJ2-4; 7 bases fit TRBD2. With V trimmed by 7 bases and J by 6 bases, 12 bases remained unmatched. There are 15 residues in the CDR3. CDR1 and CDR2 (germline): LGHNA, YNFKEQ. CDR3 protein: CASTSASGLGNIQYF. The CDR3, as DNA: TGTGCCAGCACCTCGGCTAGCGGATTGGGAAACATTCAGTACTTC.

V gene TRBV5-1 combines with J gene TRBJ2-7; 8 nucleotides agree with TRBD1. J gave up 3 bases and V 4 bases, and 3 bases lay outside the gene matches. Germline V gene sequence: CDR1 SGHRS, CDR2 YFSETQ. The CDR3 consists of 13 residues. DNA for the CDR3: TGCGCCAGCAGCATCGGGACAGGCTACGAGCAGTACTTC. Its protein is CASSIGTGYEQYF.

The chain recombines TRBV7-9 with TRBJ1-5; D is unclear. Trimming shortened V by 0 bases and J by 0 bases, and 9 bases separated the two germline ends. CDR3 length: 16 amino acids. CDR1 is SEHNR, CDR2 FQNEAQ, per germline (reference sequence). The CDR3 here is CASSLALGISNQPQHF. Here the CDR3 DNA reads TGTGCCAGCAGCTTAGCACTAGGGATTAGCAATCAGCCCCAGCATTTT.